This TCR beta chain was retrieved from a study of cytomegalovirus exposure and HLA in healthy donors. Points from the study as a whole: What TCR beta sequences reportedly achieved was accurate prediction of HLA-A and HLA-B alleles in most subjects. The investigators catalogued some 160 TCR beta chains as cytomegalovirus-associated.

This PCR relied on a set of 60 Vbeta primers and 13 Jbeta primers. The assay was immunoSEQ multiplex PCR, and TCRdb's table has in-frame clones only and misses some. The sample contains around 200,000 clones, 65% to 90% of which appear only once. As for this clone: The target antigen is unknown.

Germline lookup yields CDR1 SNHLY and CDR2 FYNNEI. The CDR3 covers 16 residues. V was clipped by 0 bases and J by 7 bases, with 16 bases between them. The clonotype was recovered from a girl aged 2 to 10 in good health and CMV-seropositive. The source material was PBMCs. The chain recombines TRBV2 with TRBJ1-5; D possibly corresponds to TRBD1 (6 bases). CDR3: CASSEAFQTGFQPQHF. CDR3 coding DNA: TGTGCCAGCAGTGAAGCCTTTCAGACAGGATTCCAGCCCCAGCATTTT.